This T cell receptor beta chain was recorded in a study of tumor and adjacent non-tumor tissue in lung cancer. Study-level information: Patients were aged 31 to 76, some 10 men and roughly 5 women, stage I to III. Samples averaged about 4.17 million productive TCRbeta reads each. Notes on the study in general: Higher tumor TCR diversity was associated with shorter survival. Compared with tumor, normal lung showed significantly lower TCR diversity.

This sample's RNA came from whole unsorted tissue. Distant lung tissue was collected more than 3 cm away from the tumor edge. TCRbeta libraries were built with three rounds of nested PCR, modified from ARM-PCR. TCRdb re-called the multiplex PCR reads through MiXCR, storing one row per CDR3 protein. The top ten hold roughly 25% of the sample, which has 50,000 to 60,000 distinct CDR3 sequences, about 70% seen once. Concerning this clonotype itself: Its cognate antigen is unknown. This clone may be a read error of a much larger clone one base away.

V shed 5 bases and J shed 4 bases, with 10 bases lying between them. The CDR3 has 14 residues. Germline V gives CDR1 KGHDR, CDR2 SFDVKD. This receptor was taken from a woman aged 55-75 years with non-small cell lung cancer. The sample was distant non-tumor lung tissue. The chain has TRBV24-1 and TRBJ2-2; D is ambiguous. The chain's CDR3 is CATSVSRSTGELFF. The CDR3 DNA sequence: TGTGCCACCAGTGTTTCTAGGTCCACCGGGGAGCTGTTTTTT.